One and the same sample provided the 26 T cell receptor beta chains below, sequenced in a study of cytomegalovirus exposure and HLA in healthy donors. The study ran its PCR with 60 Vbeta and 13 Jbeta primers. Clones were sequenced by immunoSEQ multiplex PCR, and TCRdb holds only the in-frame ones, with some missing. Here the sample table reports 100,000 to 150,000 clones. Sequenced input: PBMCs. All receptors come from a woman aged 40 to 49 in good health and CMV-seropositive.

J is TRBJ2-1 and V is TRBV27, with unresolved D. Germline-derived CDR1 and CDR2 are MNHEY and SMNVEV (reference sequence). Trimming shortened V by 2 bases and J by 3 bases, and 11 bases separated the two germline ends. The CDR3 extends over 15 amino acids. The CDR3 DNA is TGTGCCAGCAGTTTAGGGTACGAGGACTACAATGAGCAGTTCTTC. Translation gives CASSLGYEDYNEQFF.

V usage is TRBV6-1 and J usage is TRBJ2-5, with a tentative D call TRBD2 (6 bases). Germline V gives CDR1 MNHNS, CDR2 SASEGT. The V and J ends lost 3 bases and 5 bases respectively, with 13 bases between them. The CDR3 length is 14 residues. CDR3 bases: TGTGCCAGCAGTGATCTGTTTGGAGGGGAGACCCAGTACTTC. Its protein product is CASSDLFGGETQYF.

This chain connects TRBV6-1 to TRBJ2-1; 9 nucleotides line up with TRBD2. After removal of 0 bases from V and 7 bases from J, the junction contained 10 bases not matched to a gene. This CDR3 is 17 amino acids long. Germline-derived CDR1 and CDR2 are MNHNS and SASEGT. This chain's CDR3 is CASSEAGTSRWANEQFF. CDR3 sequence (DNA): TGTGCCAGCAGTGAAGCCGGGACTAGCCGATGGGCAAATGAGCAGTTCTTC.

This chain connects TRBV18 to TRBJ2-5; no clear D. The ends were cut back, 3 bases at V and 3 bases at J, with 5 bases in the middle. From germline, CDR1 is KGHSH and CDR2 LQKENI. The CDR3 is 12 amino acids. This chain's CDR3 is CASSPLKETQYF. CDR3 in DNA: TGTGCCAGCTCACCTTTAAAAGAGACCCAGTACTTC.

This chain connects TRBV18 to TRBJ1-3; D gene uncertain. Germline lookup yields CDR1 KGHSH and CDR2 LQKENI. The CDR3 covers 15 residues. V was pared by 2 bases and J by 3 bases, with 11 bases between. The DNA for the CDR3 is TGTGCCAGCTCACCAGGAACGGGGAATGGAAACACCATATATTTT. This gives the protein CASSPGTGNGNTIYF.

The chain couples TRBV7-2 to TRBJ2-3; TRBD2 aligns across 8 bases. Germline values: CDR1 SGHTA, CDR2 FQGNSA. Trimming at V came to 4 bases and at J to 5 bases, leaving 8 bases not matched to a gene. The CDR3 is 15 residues long. CDR3 loop: CASSSLSGVRDTQYF. CDR3 nucleotide sequence: TGTGCCAGCAGCTCACTTAGCGGGGTTAGAGATACGCAGTATTTT. The whole variable domain, remainder taken from reference TRBV7-2 and TRBJ2-3, is GAGVSQSPSNKVTEKGKDVELRCDPISGHTALYWYRQSLGQGLEFLIYFQGNSAPDKSGLPSDRFSAERTGGSVSTLTIQRTQQEDSAVYLCASSSLSGVRDTQYFGPGTRLTVL.

This chain uses TRBV5-1 with TRBJ1-5; TRBD1 might be the D (5 bases). This CDR3 contains 15 residues. Germline V gives CDR1 SGHRS, CDR2 YFSETQ. Trimming took off 0 bases at V and 1 base at J, with 8 bases between the two ends. CDR3 residues: CASSLGPGSNQPQHF. The DNA of the CDR3 is TGCGCCAGCAGCTTGGGGCCAGGGAGCAATCAGCCCCAGCATTTT.

The rearrangement links TRBV4-3 to TRBJ2-7; 11 positions agree with TRBD2. The CDR3 is 16 amino acids. J gave up 4 bases and V 4 bases, and 9 bases lay outside the gene matches. In germline, CDR1 is LGHNA, CDR2 YSLEER. DNA for the CDR3: TGCGCCAGCAGCCCCAGACTAGCGGGGAGCAAGTACGAGCAGTACTTC. It specifies CASSPRLAGSKYEQYF.

The chain has TRBV6-1 and TRBJ2-7, with TRBD2 identical over 9 bases. The ends lost 6 bases at V and 13 bases at J; junction bases unmatched: 7. The CDR3 runs 11 residues. Germline loops: CDR1 MNHNS, CDR2 SASEGT. The CDR3 nucleotides are TGTGCCAGCAGCCTTCCGGGACTAGCCTACTTC. Residues: CASSLPGLAYF.

The chain couples TRBV29-1 to TRBJ2-5; TRBD1 matches 7 bases. The germline V gene has CDR1 SQVTM and CDR2 ANQGSEA. V gave up 7 bases and J gave up 2 bases; unmatched junction bases: 1. The CDR3 extends over 11 amino acids. The CDR3 spells CSARGQETQYF. In nucleotides, the CDR3 is TGCAGCGCCAGGGGGCAAGAGACCCAGTACTTC. The whole variable domain, remainder taken from reference TRBV29-1 and TRBJ2-5, is SAVISQKPSRDICQRGTSLTIQCQVDSQVTMMFWYRQQPGQSLTLIATANQGSEATYESGFVIDKFPISRPNLTFSTLTVSNMSPEDSSIYLCSARGQETQYFGPGTRLLVL.

The V gene is TRBV6-6, the J gene TRBJ2-7; 16 bases are shared with TRBD2. This CDR3 has 15 amino acids. Germline CDR1 MNHNY, CDR2 SVGAGI (reference sequence). J was trimmed by 6 bases and V by 6 bases; bases with no gene match: 5. The CDR3: CASRTGTSGRAEQYF. CDR3 bases: TGTGCCAGCAGGACCGGGACTAGCGGGAGGGCCGAGCAGTACTTC.

The CDR3 nucleotides are TGTGCCAGCAGCTCGCCGGGACAGGAAGTCGCGAACACCGGGGAGCTGTTTTTT. Translation: CASSSPGQEVANTGELFF. The chain combines TRBV7-6 with TRBJ2-2; 8 bases align to TRBD1. The V segment lost 4 bases and the J segment 0 bases; nucleotides outside the gene matches: 10. The germline V gene has CDR1 SGHVS and CDR2 FNYEAQ. This CDR3 comprises 18 residues.

The chain couples TRBV10-2 to TRBJ2-5; D is unresolved. The end of the DNA fits TRBJ2-7 better, so the J call may be wrong. This CDR3 is built from 11 residues. The V gene's germline CDR1 is WSHSY and CDR2 SAAADI. The CDR3 DNA is TGCGCCAGCAGCTTTTACTACGAGCAGTACTTC. This gives the protein CASSFYYEQYF.

The gene calls are TRBV28 and TRBJ2-7, with TRBD1 matching 8 bases. J was trimmed by 2 bases and V by 2 bases; bases with no gene match: 5. CDR1 MDHEN and CDR2 SYDVKM come from the germline V gene. The CDR3 is made up of 15 amino acids. For the CDR3, the DNA is TGTGCCAGCAGTTTAGACAGGGGAATCGCCTACGAGCAGTACTTC. It translates to CASSLDRGIAYEQYF.

This chain joins TRBV7-3 and TRBJ1-1; a weak D match, TRBD1 (5 bases). The germline gives CDR1 SGHTA, CDR2 FQGTGA. The CDR3 length is 14 residues. The V gene lost 5 bases and the J gene lost 0 bases, with 10 bases spanning the gap. The DNA of the CDR3 is TGTGCCAGCAGCCTACTGACAGTGAACACTGAAGCTTTCTTT. The encoded protein is CASSLLTVNTEAFF. Using reference TRBV7-3 and TRBJ1-1 for the parts outside the CDR3, the full variable domain is GAGVSQTPSNKVTEKGKYVELRCDPISGHTALYWYRQSLGQGPEFLIYFQGTGAADDSGLPNDRFFAVRPEGSVSTLKIQRTERGDSAVYLCASSLLTVNTEAFFGQGTRLTVV.

The gene calls are TRBV30 and TRBJ1-1; 11 bases fit TRBD1. The CDR3 has 16 residues. The trim removed 2 bases at V and 5 bases at J, leaving 10 bases unmatched. Germline lookup yields CDR1 GTSNPN and CDR2 SVGIG (reference sequence). This CDR3 is CAWSRTGTGGRTEAFF. In nucleotides, the CDR3 is TGTGCCTGGAGTAGAACCGGGACAGGGGGAAGAACTGAAGCTTTCTTT.

The chain uses TRBV9 and TRBJ2-1; no clear D. The V gene's germline CDR1 is SGDLS and CDR2 YYNGEE. The germline V and J ends were trimmed by 1 base and 0 bases, with 8 bases remaining between them. The CDR3 extends over 15 amino acids. The CDR3 reads CASSVRRSSYNEQFF. DNA of the CDR3: TGTGCCAGCAGCGTAAGACGGAGCTCCTACAATGAGCAGTTCTTC.

V is TRBV19 and J is TRBJ1-2; D is unresolved. CDR1 and CDR2 from the germline V gene are LNHDA and SQIVND (reference sequence). Trimming left V 3 bases short and J 7 bases short, with 12 bases between. The CDR3 is made up of 13 amino acids. Written as DNA, the CDR3 is TGTGCCAGTAGTATCTCAGTCACGCTTGGCTACACCTTC. It yields the protein CASSISVTLGYTF.

The chain couples TRBV5-1 to TRBJ2-7, with TRBD1 as a possible D gene (6 bases). Germline V gives CDR1 SGHRS, CDR2 YFSETQ. V was shortened by 0 bases and J by 3 bases, with 10 bases between the two germline ends. This CDR3 contains 14 residues. CDR3: CASSLANRVYEQYF. CDR3 bases: TGCGCCAGCAGCTTGGCCAACAGGGTCTACGAGCAGTACTTC.

V gene TRBV19 combines with J gene TRBJ2-3; 11 bases fit TRBD2. Germline loops: CDR1 LNHDA, CDR2 SQIVND (reference sequence). V gave up 7 bases and J gave up 4 bases; unmatched junction bases: 10. The CDR3 runs to 16 residues. This CDR3 is CASTQNLAGGADTQYF. The CDR3 nucleotides are TGTGCCAGTACCCAAAATCTAGCGGGAGGCGCAGATACGCAGTATTTT.

J is TRBJ2-5 and V is TRBV4-3, with a tentative D call TRBD2 (6 bases). Germline V gene data show CDR1 as LGHNA and CDR2 as YSLEER. V was clipped by 0 bases and J by 5 bases, with 13 bases between them. This CDR3 comprises 15 residues. CDR3 DNA sequence: TGCGCCAGCAGCCAAGAATTCGCGGGAATGGAGACCCAGTACTTC. It yields the protein CASSQEFAGMETQYF.

The rearrangement links TRBV7-6 to TRBJ1-1, with TRBD1 matching 7 bases. The J segment lost 7 bases and the V segment lost 5 bases, leaving 7 bases of the junction unmatched. CDR1 is SGHVS, CDR2 FNYEAQ, per germline. There are 13 residues in the CDR3. CDR3 protein: CASSLGQASEAFF. The CDR3 DNA sequence: TGTGCCAGCAGCCTAGGACAGGCCAGTGAAGCTTTCTTT.

The chain joins TRBV30 to TRBJ1-5, with D perhaps matching TRBD1 (5 bases). This CDR3 comprises 14 residues. In germline, CDR1 is GTSNPN, CDR2 SVGIG (reference sequence). Trimming left V 0 bases short and J 1 base short, with 7 bases between. The CDR3 here is CAWSVGGSNQPQHF. DNA of the CDR3: TGTGCCTGGAGTGTGGGGGGGAGCAATCAGCCCCAGCATTTT.

This chain's CDR3 is CASSSGTGAGELFF. The DNA for the CDR3 is TGTGCCAGCAGTTCCGGGACAGGGGCCGGGGAGCTGTTTTTT. The V and J genes are TRBV2 and TRBJ2-2; 10 bases match TRBD1. V was pared by 5 bases and J by 6 bases, with 3 bases of the junction left unmatched. Germline V gene data show CDR1 as SNHLY and CDR2 as FYNNEI. CDR3 length: 14 residues.

This rearrangement joins TRBV15 to TRBJ2-7, with D perhaps matching TRBD2 (5 bases). Germline lookup yields CDR1 LNHNV and CDR2 YYDKDF (reference sequence). Trimming removed 5 bases from V and 2 bases from J, with 16 bases in between. The CDR3 has 15 residues. CDR3 loop: CATSGRVAGAYEQYF. In nucleotides, the CDR3 is TGTGCCACCAGCGGGCGTGTGGCGGGCGCCTACGAGCAGTACTTC.

This rearrangement joins TRBV9 to TRBJ2-7; maybe TRBD2 (6 bases). Germline-derived CDR1 and CDR2 are SGDLS and YYNGEE. V was pared by 3 bases and J by 2 bases, with 12 bases between. The CDR3 consists of 14 residues. The CDR3 DNA reads TGTGCCAGCAGCGGGCGGGACTCTCCCTACGAGCAGTACTTC. This gives the protein CASSGRDSPYEQYF. The full variable domain, rest sourced from reference TRBV9 and TRBJ2-7, is DSGVTQTPKHLITATGQRVTLRCSPRSGDLSVYWYQQSLDQGLQFLIQYYNGEERAKGNILERFSAQQFPDLHSELNLSSLELGDSALYFCASSGRDSPYEQYFGPGTRLTVT.